The table lists the clone carrying this T cell receptor (beta chain) with a few counts. Antigen specificity is unknown. The CDR3 is 10 residues long. In germline, CDR1 is SQVTM, CDR2 ANQGSEA. Trimming shortened V by 6 bases and J by 4 bases, and 6 bases separated the two germline ends. The data were obtained in a study of beta chain features in type 1 diabetes. Isolated RNA was reverse transcribed in full, so expressed TCRB transcripts were sequenced. Produced via immunoSEQ multiplex PCR; TCRdb's table is partial and in-frame only. The sample has approximately 260,000 clones, roughly 22% seen once. Study-level points and caveats: The study found moderately but significantly shorter TCRB CDR3s in all four CD4+ subsets of Type 1 diabetes patients. Healthy donors had naive, central memory and Treg TCRB repertoires that appeared less similar than those seen among patients.

This TCR was recovered from a woman aged 40 to 50 with type 1 diabetes. Sequencing used naive CD4+ T cells from blood. This sequence joins TRBV29-1 and TRBJ1-1; D may be TRBD1 (6 bases). The CDR3 protein is CSVRGTEAFF. CDR3 nucleotide sequence: TGCAGCGTCAGGGGCACTGAAGCTTTCTTT.